This T cell receptor (beta chain) was sequenced during a study of memory CD4+ T cells and cytomegalovirus serostatus (dated by TCRdb to about 2019). With respect to the entire study: The 33 healthy Belgian adults in the cohort included 9 who were CMV seropositive and some 25 who were CMV seronegative. CD4+ memory TCRbeta repertoires of a Belgian cohort with known cytomegalovirus serostatus were sequenced in order to replicate a published TCR-based CMV serostatus classifier. Study-wide conclusions, independent of this receptor: On the Belgian cohort, the classifier built on the original framework reached a median bootstrapped AUC of about 0.96, with a 95% CI of 0.76-1.00. Results were interpreted as suggesting that the CMV-associated TCR signature is largely present in the CD4+ memory repertoire. For CMV serostatus prediction, a median bootstrapped AUC of about 0.94 was reached with the original framework, and a median bootstrapped AUC of about 0.9 was reached with a US-trained random forest. Of 170 or so previously reported CMV-associated TCRbeta sequences, around 70 appeared in the CD4+ memory repertoires, each in one to five individuals. Only CD4+CD45RO+ memory cells were sequenced, in contrast to the original study, in which naive and memory CD4+ and CD8+ populations were covered.

As for this clone: What this receptor recognizes is not known. Qualities for individual bases were not recorded, and no much larger clone is one base off.

V sheds 4 bases and J sheds 1 base, leaving 8 bases between their ends. From a lookup of the germline V gene (reference sequence), CDR1 and CDR2 are LNHDA and SQIVND. From the cysteine up to the phenylalanine, the CDR3 has a length of 13 residues. Just the 39-base CDR3 DNA is kept, in frame starting at base 1. Single viable CD3+CD4+CD8-CD45RO+ cells were sorted as memory CD4+ T cells on a FACSAria II. CMV serostatus was assessed using a Roche Elecsys assay, by which serum IgG against CMV pp150, pp28, p38 and p52 was detected. After the samples were thawed, total CD4+ T cells were enriched through positive selection using CD4 magnetic microbeads. The samples came from a different study that was designed specifically to examine the CD4+ T cell memory repertoire. Following standard operating procedures, peripheral blood mononuclear cells were isolated and cryopreserved, while serum was kept at -80 degrees C. Staining used CD3-PerCP (BW264/56), CD4-APC (RPA-T4), CD45RO-PE (UCHT1) and CD8-Pacific Orange (3B5) antibodies, with Sytox blue excluding non-viable cells.

The Quick-DNA Microprep Kit was used to extract genomic DNA from the sorted cells. Amplification of TCRbeta DNA was done with the immunoSEQ hsTCRbeta kit, following the protocol from the manufacturer. TCRbeta libraries were sequenced on an Illumina MiSeq instrument. Regarding the original processing steps: After out-of-frame sequences were removed, some 2.1 million distinct TCRbeta sequences remained, averaging about 66,813 per individual. Two values were used to score each individual: the count of about 150 previously reported CMV-associated TCRbeta sequences and the total count of productive distinct TCRbeta sequences. A beta-binomial model was reimplemented in Python, and random forests from scikit-learn, run with default parameters, were trained on data from the US cohort. Classifier performance on the Belgian cohort was reported as the median AUC with percentile confidence intervals calculated over 10,000 bootstrap iterations. As stored in TCRdb, this immuneACCESS dataset retains in-frame rearrangements with V and J assigned. A fraction of the clones does not appear; measured against another copy, unresolved V genes explain less than half of the discrepancy, and the remainder lacks a known reason. Clone size and the V and J calls come from that table; the DNA yielded D and trimming. In this sample the table shows approximately 60,000 clones, about 81% of which occur a single time. More than 0.85% of the sample is taken by the ten largest.

Sequenced: memory CD4+ T cells from blood. The sequence joins TRBV19 to TRBJ2-7; the D gene identity is not certain. This sequence originates from an adult in good health and CMV-seronegative. The DNA is as follows: TGTGCCAGTAGTAAAGGCAGTTCCTACGAGCAGTACTTC. The translation is CASSKGSSYEQYF.